The next 24 T cell receptor beta chains were all read from a single sample in a study of blood T cells in healthy people across ages. With a J-beta primer mix and a sample-barcoded 5' primer, a second PCR ran roughly 6 to 12 cycles. TCRdb reanalysed the 5' RACE reads using MiXCR and keeps one entry per CDR3 protein. The sample lists more than 1,000,000 distinct CDR3 sequences, under 30% occurring once. This sample also appeared in a second study, on T cells of mothers and their children.

Input material: blood. The receptors stem from a girl aged 2 to 9 in good health.

The chain links TRBV6-6 to TRBJ1-5; D not certain. The CDR3 is 13 residues long. Trimming took off 6 bases at V and 3 bases at J, with 9 bases between the two ends. Germline values: CDR1 MNHNY, CDR2 SVGAGI (reference sequence). CDR3 nucleotides: TGTGCCAGCAGCCCCGGGTACAATCAGCCCCAGCATTTT. It translates to CASSPGYNQPQHF.

The genes are TRBV6-6 and TRBJ2-4, with TRBD2 identical over 7 bases. V was clipped by 6 bases and J by 0 bases; unmatched bases: 5. The CDR3 spans 15 residues. Looked up from germline, CDR1 is MNHNY and CDR2 is SVGAGI (reference sequence). The CDR3, as DNA: TGTGCCAGCAGCCGGGAGGCCCTAGCCAAAAACATTCAGTACTTC. The encoded protein is CASSREALAKNIQYF.

The chain employs TRBV5-1 and TRBJ2-3; 7 positions agree with TRBD1. Trimming at V came to 0 bases and at J to 4 bases, leaving 5 bases not matched to a gene. Germline V lookup: CDR1 SGHRS, CDR2 YFSETQ. The CDR3 contains 15 residues. DNA of the CDR3: TGCGCCAGCAGCTTGGGACAGGGAGTCGCAGATACGCAGTATTTT. Translation: CASSLGQGVADTQYF. Full variable domain (outside the CDR3, taken from reference TRBV5-1 and TRBJ2-3): KAGVTQTPRYLIKTRGQQVTLSCSPISGHRSVSWYQQTPGQGLQFLFEYFSETQRNKGNFPGRFSGRQFSNSRSEMNVSTLELGDSALYLCASSLGQGVADTQYFGPGTRLTVL.

V gene TRBV15 combines with J gene TRBJ1-2, with TRBD1 matching 8 bases. Trimming took 3 bases from V and 2 from J; bases not matched to a gene: 2. Looked up from germline, CDR1 is LNHNV and CDR2 is YYDKDF (reference sequence). The CDR3 runs 14 residues. CDR3 loop: CATSRDRENYGYTF. CDR3 DNA: TGTGCCACCAGCAGGGACAGGGAAAACTATGGCTACACCTTC.

This sequence joins TRBV3-1 and TRBJ2-2; 9 nucleotides line up with TRBD1. The CDR3 covers 16 residues. V dropped 0 bases and J dropped 5; count of bases not matched to a gene: 4. Germline-derived CDR1 and CDR2 are LGHDT and YNNKEL (reference sequence). CDR3 sequence reads: CASSQEGTGFTGELFF. Written as DNA, the CDR3 is TGTGCCAGCAGCCAAGAAGGGACAGGGTTTACCGGGGAGCTGTTTTTT.

This clonotype was seen a few times. This chain links TRBV6-2 or TRBV6-3 with TRBJ2-5, with TRBD1 as a possible D gene (6 bases). Germline lookup yields CDR1 MNHEY and CDR2 SVGEGT. With 0 bases removed from V and 5 bases from J, the gap between germline ends came to 28 bases. The CDR3 contains 20 residues. This chain's CDR3 is CASSYSISNAPTRGSETQYF. In nucleotides, the CDR3 is TGTGCCAGCAGTTACTCAATTAGCAATGCACCCACCAGGGGTAGCGAGACCCAGTACTTC.

This clonotype was recorded a few times. The chain carries TRBV14 and TRBJ2-5, with D possibly TRBD1 on 6 matching bases. V was trimmed by 1 base and J by 0 bases, leaving 12 bases between them. Germline loops: CDR1 SGHDN, CDR2 FVKESK. The CDR3 is 16 amino acids. The CDR3 DNA sequence: TGTGCCAGCAGCCAAGGTTGGGGGCGATACCAAGAGACCCAGTACTTC. This encodes CASSQGWGRYQETQYF.

This clonotype was recorded a few times. V is TRBV7-6 and J is TRBJ2-3; TRBD1 might be the D (5 bases). Trimming shortened V by 4 bases and J by 2 bases, and 19 bases separated the two germline ends. The CDR3 totals 17 residues. The germline V gene encodes CDR1 SGHVS and CDR2 FNYEAQ. The CDR3 nucleotides read TGTGCCAGCAGCTCAAGGGGTGGTACCGTGCACACAGATACGCAGTATTTT. Protein: CASSSRGGTVHTDTQYF.

The rearrangement uses TRBV18 and TRBJ2-6; 7 nucleotides line up with TRBD1. The CDR3 has 16 amino acids. J gave up 2 bases and V 5 bases, and 6 bases lay outside the gene matches. The germline CDR1 and CDR2 sequences are KGHSH and LQKENI. The CDR3: CASSDRAGAGANVLTF. The CDR3 coding sequence is TGTGCCAGCTCAGACAGGGCCGGGGCTGGGGCCAACGTCCTGACTTTC.

This clonotype came up a few times. The germline gene is not matched at one end of the junction; a read error may be the cause. The chain has TRBV7-9 and TRBJ2-7; 7 nucleotides match TRBD2. The CDR3 loop spans 14 amino acids. Germline V lookup: CDR1 SEHNR, CDR2 FQNEAQ (reference sequence). In nucleotides, the CDR3 is TGTGCCAGCAGCCTAGCGGTCCCTTCCTACGAGCAGTACTTC. Translated: CASSLAVPSYEQYF.

This clonotype has a handful of counts. This sequence joins TRBV29-1 and TRBJ2-1; TRBD2 matches at 10 bases. CDR1 is SQVTM, CDR2 ANQGSEA, per germline. CDR3 length: 17 amino acids. With 1 base clipped from V and 0 bases from J, the junction kept 6 bases outside the gene matches. The CDR3 region is CSVEVSGRYSSYNEQFF. DNA for the CDR3: TGCAGCGTTGAAGTTAGCGGGAGGTATAGCTCCTACAATGAGCAGTTCTTC.

This chain connects TRBV27 to TRBJ1-2; the D is unclear. This CDR3 has 14 residues. V lost 8 bases, J lost 8 bases, and 21 bases lay in between. The germline CDR1 and CDR2 sequences are MNHEY and SMNVEV (reference sequence). CDR3 sequence reads: CASFDGTVPGGYTF. CDR3 in DNA: TGTGCCAGCTTTGACGGTACAGTACCAGGCGGCTACACCTTC.

This clonotype was seen a handful of times. The J gene is TRBJ1-5, the V gene TRBV9; D gene uncertain. The length of the CDR3 is 11 residues. The V and J ends lost 4 bases and 15 bases respectively, with 14 bases between them. CDR1 is SGDLS and CDR2 is YYNGEE in the germline V gene. CDR3 sequence: CASSQDRGRHF. CDR3 coding DNA: TGTGCCAGCAGCCAGGACCGCGGGAGGCATTTT. Filled out from reference TRBV9 and TRBJ1-5, the complete variable domain reads DSGVTQTPKHLITATGQRVTLRCSPRSGDLSVYWYQQSLDQGLQFLIQYYNGEERAKGNILERFSAQQFPDLHSELNLSSLELGDSALYFCASSQDRGRHFGDGTRLSIL.

The V call is TRBV4-2, the J call TRBJ2-1; tentatively, D is TRBD1 or TRBD2 (6 bases each). Germline V gives CDR1 LGHNA, CDR2 YNFKEQ. V lost 1 base, J lost 6 bases, and 19 bases lay in between. The CDR3 runs 17 residues. CDR3: CASSQAFKGGVSNEQFF. CDR3 nucleotides: TGTGCCAGCAGCCAAGCATTTAAGGGGGGTGTAAGCAATGAGCAGTTCTTC.

This chain joins TRBV6-6 and TRBJ1-2; 10 positions agree with TRBD1. The CDR3 runs 16 residues. V trimming: 5 bases; J trimming: 4 bases; junction bases outside the gene matches: 10. The germline V gene encodes CDR1 MNHNY and CDR2 SVGAGI (reference sequence). The CDR3 region is CASSPSGDRGTYGYTF. The CDR3 bases are TGTGCCAGCAGTCCGTCCGGGGACAGGGGCACCTATGGCTACACCTTC.

This clonotype showed up just a few times. The gene calls are TRBV28 and TRBJ2-5; maybe TRBD1 (6 bases). Deletions cut 5 bases from V and 4 bases from J, with 20 bases between. CDR1 and CDR2 from the germline V gene are MDHEN and SYDVKM. The CDR3 is 16 amino acids. In DNA form, the CDR3 reads TGTGCCAGCAGTCCTTCTCGACAGGTTACCCGAGAGACCCAGTACTTC. Protein sequence: CASSPSRQVTRETQYF.

This clonotype occurred a few times. Here the CDR3 DNA reads TGTGCCAGCAGCTTAGGGTCTAGCGGGAGGAATGAGCAGTTCTTC. This sequence encodes CASSLGSSGRNEQFF. V gene TRBV7-2 combines with J gene TRBJ2-5, with 11 bases lining up with TRBD2. The end of the DNA aligns better with TRBJ2-1, so the J call may be wrong. The CDR3 has 15 amino acids. Germline CDR1 SGHTA, CDR2 FQGNSA.

The chain joins TRBV10-3 to TRBJ1-2; D is unresolved. The germline V and J ends were trimmed by 7 bases and 3 bases, with 6 bases remaining between them. Per the germline V gene, CDR1 is ENHRY and CDR2 is SYGVKD. The CDR3 has 11 residues. CDR3: CAITQDYGYTF. The CDR3 DNA is TGTGCCATCACCCAGGACTATGGCTACACCTTC.

This clonotype was counted only a few times. V and J are TRBV5-1 and TRBJ1-1; 7 bases match TRBD1. Germline CDR1 SGHRS, CDR2 YFSETQ. With 4 bases clipped from V and 5 bases from J, the junction kept 8 bases outside the gene matches. This CDR3 has 14 amino acids. In nucleotides, the CDR3 is TGCGCCAGCAGCGGAGGGGGCCCTTTAACTGAAGCTTTCTTT. This sequence encodes CASSGGGPLTEAFF.

The chain combines TRBV5-6 with TRBJ2-1, with unresolved D. CDR1 SGHDT and CDR2 YYEEEE come from the germline V gene. CDR3 length: 17 amino acids. V shed 0 bases and J shed 1 base, with 14 bases lying between them. CDR3 region: CASSLAWKVSSYNEQFF. DNA of the CDR3: TGTGCCAGCAGCTTGGCCTGGAAGGTGTCTTCCTACAATGAGCAGTTCTTC.

This clonotype appeared a few times. This chain connects TRBV4-3 to TRBJ2-1; 9 positions agree with TRBD1. The CDR3 runs 14 residues. V dropped 6 bases and J dropped 5; count of bases not matched to a gene: 5. Germline CDR1 LGHNA, CDR2 YSLEER. The CDR3 spells CASRPDRGDNEQFF. The DNA for the CDR3 is TGCGCCAGCAGACCGGACAGGGGAGACAATGAGCAGTTCTTC.

The V call is TRBV7-6, the J call TRBJ2-5; the D is unclear. Germline CDR1 SGHVS, CDR2 FNYEAQ. The CDR3 loop spans 14 amino acids. The V end lost 0 bases, the J end lost 2 bases, and 7 bases lay between the germline ends. The CDR3 sequence: CASSLAEFQETQYF. CDR3 bases: TGTGCCAGCAGCTTAGCAGAGTTTCAAGAGACCCAGTACTTC.

V and J are TRBV7-9 and TRBJ1-2; 11 nucleotides agree with TRBD1. V was pared by 5 bases and J by 4 bases, with 6 bases of the junction left unmatched. The CDR3 spans 15 residues. CDR1 is SEHNR and CDR2 is FQNEAQ in the germline V gene (reference sequence). Written as DNA, the CDR3 is TGTGCCAGCAGCCCTGGGACAGGGGGGACCTATGGCTACACCTTC. Translated, it gives CASSPGTGGTYGYTF.

The chain has TRBV7-2 and TRBJ2-5; D unclear. TRBJ2-7 matches the DNA end more closely, so the J call is doubtful. Germline CDR1 SGHTA, CDR2 FQGNSA. This CDR3 comprises 13 residues. This CDR3 is CASSPFVGYEQYF. The CDR3, as DNA: TGTGCCAGCAGCCCCTTCGTCGGCTACGAGCAGTACTTC.